One TCR beta chain is described in this entry. PCR was performed using 60 Vbeta and 13 Jbeta primers. Method: immunoSEQ multiplex PCR; TCRdb's copy keeps in-frame clones and lacks some. Of 130,000 or so clones listed, about 62% were seen once; the top ten hold 6.5% to 9.5%. This record belongs to a study of cytomegalovirus exposure and HLA in healthy donors. For the study at large: Unique TCRs numbering some 80 million, obtained from HLA-typed donors, made up an early data release.

From germline, CDR1 is SNHLY and CDR2 FYNNEI. V dropped 6 bases and J dropped 4; count of bases not matched to a gene: 6. The CDR3 consists of 14 residues. This sequence joins TRBV2 and TRBJ2-7, with TRBD1 identical over 10 bases. The receptor was derived from a woman in her 40s in good health and CMV-seropositive. The sequenced material came from PBMCs. The CDR3 nucleotides are TGTGCCAGCAGCCGACAGGGGGCGGAGTACGAGCAGTACTTC. Translation: CASSRQGAEYEQYF.